The 15 T cell receptor beta chains presented below share a single source sample, sequenced in a study of blood T cell repertoires in COVID-19. Generated by immunoSEQ multiplex PCR, the TCRdb table keeps only in-frame clones and is missing some. Of 130,000 to 150,000 clones in the sample, approximately 88% were seen once. The sample was PBMCs or T cells enriched from blood (not recorded which). The receptors stem from a woman aged 25 to 45 with acute COVID-19.

This clone showed up just a few times. The chain combines TRBV4-1 with TRBJ2-3; a weak D match, TRBD2 (6 bases). CDR1 MGHRA and CDR2 YSYEKL come from the germline V gene. V lost 4 bases to trimming and J lost 1 base, with 15 bases between them. The CDR3 is made up of 16 amino acids. CDR3: CASSPLGGEGTDTQYF. CDR3 bases: TGCGCCAGCAGCCCTCTGGGGGGAGAGGGCACAGATACGCAGTATTTT.

This clone has just one count. The chain recombines TRBV4-1 with TRBJ1-1; 7 bases agree with TRBD1. The length of the CDR3 is 13 residues. Germline V gene lookup returns CDR1 MGHRA and CDR2 YSYEKL. J gave up 5 bases and V 6 bases, and 6 bases lay outside the gene matches. The CDR3 sequence is CASRRTGETEAFF. In DNA, the CDR3 is TGCGCCAGCAGACGTACAGGGGAAACTGAAGCTTTCTTT.

This clone was seen a handful of times. This chain connects TRBV28 to TRBJ1-3, with D hard to call. The CDR3 loop spans 11 amino acids. Trimming took off 5 bases at V and 4 bases at J, with 3 bases between the two ends. Germline values: CDR1 MDHEN, CDR2 SYDVKM. CDR3 sequence (DNA): TGTGCCAGCAGTCTCGGAAACACCATATATTTT. It translates to CASSLGNTIYF.

This clone was seen just once. The chain combines TRBV28 with TRBJ2-1, with no clear D. The CDR3 sequence is 15 residues long. Trimming took 6 bases from V and 3 from J, leaving 15 bases between them. The germline V gene has CDR1 MDHEN and CDR2 SYDVKM. CDR3 sequence reads: CASSKIEGGYNEQFF. In DNA form, the CDR3 reads TGTGCCAGCAGCAAGATAGAAGGCGGCTACAATGAGCAGTTCTTC.

V is TRBV19 and J is TRBJ1-1; the D is unclear. The length of the CDR3 is 12 residues. Deletions cut 3 bases from V and 4 bases from J, with 6 bases between. Germline CDR1 reads LNHDA; CDR2 reads SQIVND (reference sequence). The chain's CDR3 is CASSMGSTEAFF. CDR3 sequence (DNA): TGTGCCAGTAGTATGGGGAGCACTGAAGCTTTCTTT.

This chain links TRBV30 with TRBJ1-5, with TRBD1 identical over 7 bases. With V trimmed by 5 bases and J by 0 bases, 7 bases remained unmatched. The length of the CDR3 is 15 residues. Per germline, CDR1 GTSNPN and CDR2 SVGIG (reference sequence). The CDR3 loop is CAWGDRVNSNQPQHF. CDR3 coding DNA: TGTGCCTGGGGAGACAGGGTAAATAGCAATCAGCCCCAGCATTTT.

For the CDR3, the DNA is TGTGCCAGCTCACCAACCACCGGGACTTTACAAGGAAACACCATATATTTT. Translating it yields CASSPTTGTLQGNTIYF. The chain employs TRBV18 and TRBJ1-3; D perhaps matches TRBD1 (5 bases). The ends were cut back, 2 bases at V and 4 bases at J, with 18 bases in the middle. The CDR3 spans 17 residues. Germline V gene sequence: CDR1 KGHSH, CDR2 LQKENI.

The CDR3 DNA reads TGTGCCAGCAGTTTAGCAGGGGCAAATCAGCCCCAGCATTTT. Translating it yields CASSLAGANQPQHF. V gene TRBV28 combines with J gene TRBJ1-5, with D tentatively TRBD1 (6 bases). CDR3 length: 14 amino acids. The ends were cut back, 2 bases at V and 4 bases at J, with 9 bases in the middle. Germline CDR1 reads MDHEN; CDR2 reads SYDVKM.

In this sample, this clone turned up a few times. The rearrangement joins TRBV27 to TRBJ1-2; 9 bases map to TRBD1. Trimming at V came to 3 bases and at J to 4 bases, leaving 12 bases not matched to a gene. This CDR3 has 17 amino acids. The germline V gene encodes CDR1 MNHEY and CDR2 SMNVEV (reference sequence). CDR3 loop: CASSFGTGIGVGYGYTF. DNA of the CDR3: TGTGCCAGCAGTTTTGGGACAGGGATAGGGGTGGGCTATGGCTACACCTTC.

This clone was found a few times. V is TRBV5-8 and J is TRBJ1-1; possibly TRBD1 for D (5 bases). Deletions cut 4 bases from V and 1 base from J, with 11 bases between. The CDR3 length is 14 residues. In germline, CDR1 is SGHTS, CDR2 YDEGEE. CDR3: CASSPQGRNTEAFF. The CDR3 nucleotides read TGTGCCAGCAGCCCGCAGGGAAGGAACACTGAAGCTTTCTTT.

This chain connects TRBV19 to TRBJ2-1, with D unclear. The V gene's germline CDR1 is LNHDA and CDR2 SQIVND (reference sequence). CDR3 size: 14 residues. Trimming removed 3 bases at V and 0 bases at J, with 6 bases between. CDR3 in DNA: TGTGCCAGTAGTATCGCGGTCTCCTACAATGAGCAGTTCTTC. This codes for CASSIAVSYNEQFF.

V and J are TRBV28 and TRBJ1-4; 10 nucleotides match TRBD1. Germline V lookup: CDR1 MDHEN, CDR2 SYDVKM. The CDR3 has 16 residues. With V trimmed by 3 bases and J by 8 bases, 9 bases remained unmatched. The CDR3 DNA sequence: TGTGCCAGCAGTTTTTCCCGGGACAGGGGCAACGAAAAACTGTTTTTT. Its translation is CASSFSRDRGNEKLFF. The full variable domain, its missing parts supplied by reference TRBV28 and TRBJ1-4, is DVKVTQSSRYLVKRTGEKVFLECVQDMDHENMFWYRQDPGLGLRLIYFSYDVKMKEKGDIPEGYSVSREKKERFSLILESASTNQTSMYLCASSFSRDRGNEKLFFGSGTQLSVL.

The V gene is TRBV2, the J gene TRBJ1-2; a weak D match, TRBD1 (5 bases). The V end lost 3 bases, the J end lost 4 bases, and 15 bases lay between the germline ends. Per germline, CDR1 SNHLY and CDR2 FYNNEI. The CDR3 runs 15 residues. For the CDR3, the DNA is TGTGCCAGCAGTGAGGGGCGTGGGGACTTCTATGGCTACACCTTC. It is translated as CASSEGRGDFYGYTF.

The chain couples TRBV30 to TRBJ1-1, with 7 bases fitting TRBD1. The germline gives CDR1 GTSNPN, CDR2 SVGIG (reference sequence). CDR3 length: 15 residues. Losses at the gene ends were 0 bases for V and 7 bases for J; bases not matched to a gene: 11. CDR3 DNA sequence: TGTGCCTGGAGTGTGAGGGACAGCGACTCCCGTGAAGCTTTCTTT. Its translation: CAWSVRDSDSREAFF.

In its sample, this clone was seen a few times. The CDR3 bases are TGTGCCACACACGGGAGAGGTTTCGATGAGCAGTTCTTC. Translating it yields CATHGRGFDEQFF. This sequence joins TRBV28 and TRBJ2-1, with D possibly TRBD2 on 6 matching bases. V lost 10 bases and J 8 bases, leaving 18 bases between the germline ends. Germline V gives CDR1 MDHEN, CDR2 SYDVKM. This CDR3 region has 13 residues.